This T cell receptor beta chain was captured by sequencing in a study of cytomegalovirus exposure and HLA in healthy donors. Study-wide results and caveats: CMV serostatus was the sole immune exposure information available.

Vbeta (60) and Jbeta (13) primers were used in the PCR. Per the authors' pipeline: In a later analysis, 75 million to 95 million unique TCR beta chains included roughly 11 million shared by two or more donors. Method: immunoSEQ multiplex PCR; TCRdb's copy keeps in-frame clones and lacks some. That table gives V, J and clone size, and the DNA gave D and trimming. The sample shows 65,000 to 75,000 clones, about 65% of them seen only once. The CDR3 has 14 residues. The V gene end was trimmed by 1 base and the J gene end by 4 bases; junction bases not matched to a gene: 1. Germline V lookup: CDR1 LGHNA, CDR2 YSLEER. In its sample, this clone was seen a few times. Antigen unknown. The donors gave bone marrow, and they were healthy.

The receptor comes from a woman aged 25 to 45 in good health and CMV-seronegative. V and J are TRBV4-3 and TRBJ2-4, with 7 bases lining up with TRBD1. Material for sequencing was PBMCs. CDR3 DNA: TGCGCCAGCAGCCAAGCGGGACAGAAAAACATTCAGTACTTC. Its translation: CASSQAGQKNIQYF.